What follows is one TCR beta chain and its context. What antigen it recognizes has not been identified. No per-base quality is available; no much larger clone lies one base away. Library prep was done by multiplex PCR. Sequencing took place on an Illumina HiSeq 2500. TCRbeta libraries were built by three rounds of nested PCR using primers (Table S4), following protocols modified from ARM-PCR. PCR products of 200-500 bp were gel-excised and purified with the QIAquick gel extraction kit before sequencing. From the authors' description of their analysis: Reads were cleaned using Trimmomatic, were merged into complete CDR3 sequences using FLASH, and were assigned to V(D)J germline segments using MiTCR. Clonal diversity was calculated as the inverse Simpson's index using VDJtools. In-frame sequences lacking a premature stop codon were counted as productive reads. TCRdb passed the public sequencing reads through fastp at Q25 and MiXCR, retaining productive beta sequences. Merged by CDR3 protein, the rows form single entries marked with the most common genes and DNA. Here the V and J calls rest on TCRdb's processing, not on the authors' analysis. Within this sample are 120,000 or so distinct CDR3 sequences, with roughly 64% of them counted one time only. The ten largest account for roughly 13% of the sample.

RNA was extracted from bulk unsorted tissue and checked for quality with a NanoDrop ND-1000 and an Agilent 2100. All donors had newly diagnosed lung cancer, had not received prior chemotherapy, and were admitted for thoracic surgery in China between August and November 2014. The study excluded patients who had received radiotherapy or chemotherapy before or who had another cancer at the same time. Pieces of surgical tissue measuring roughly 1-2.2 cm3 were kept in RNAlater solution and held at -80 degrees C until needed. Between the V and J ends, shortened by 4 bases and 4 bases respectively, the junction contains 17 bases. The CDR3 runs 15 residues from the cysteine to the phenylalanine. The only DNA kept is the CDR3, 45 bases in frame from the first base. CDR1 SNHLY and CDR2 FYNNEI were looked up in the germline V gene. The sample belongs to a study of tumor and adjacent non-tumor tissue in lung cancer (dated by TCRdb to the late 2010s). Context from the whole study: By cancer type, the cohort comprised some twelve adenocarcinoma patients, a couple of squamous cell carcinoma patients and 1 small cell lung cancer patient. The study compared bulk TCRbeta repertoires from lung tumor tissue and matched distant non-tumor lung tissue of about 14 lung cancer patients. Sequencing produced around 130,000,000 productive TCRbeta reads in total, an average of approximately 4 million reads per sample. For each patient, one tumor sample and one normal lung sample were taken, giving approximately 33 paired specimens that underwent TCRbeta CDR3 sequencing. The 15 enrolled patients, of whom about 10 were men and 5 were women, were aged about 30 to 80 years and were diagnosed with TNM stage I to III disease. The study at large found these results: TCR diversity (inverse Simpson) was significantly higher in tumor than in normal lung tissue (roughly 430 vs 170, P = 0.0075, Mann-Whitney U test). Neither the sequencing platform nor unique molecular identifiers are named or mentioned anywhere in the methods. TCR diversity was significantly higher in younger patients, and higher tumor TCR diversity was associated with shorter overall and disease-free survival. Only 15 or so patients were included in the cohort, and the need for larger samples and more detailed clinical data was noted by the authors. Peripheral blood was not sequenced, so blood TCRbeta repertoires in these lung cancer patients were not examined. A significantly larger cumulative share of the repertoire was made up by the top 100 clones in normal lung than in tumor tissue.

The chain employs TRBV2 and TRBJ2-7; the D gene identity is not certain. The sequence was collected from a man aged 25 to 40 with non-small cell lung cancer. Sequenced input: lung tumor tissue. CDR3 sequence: CASSGVESGAYEQYF. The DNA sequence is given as TGTGCCAGCAGTGGCGTCGAGTCAGGAGCATACGAGCAGTACTTC.